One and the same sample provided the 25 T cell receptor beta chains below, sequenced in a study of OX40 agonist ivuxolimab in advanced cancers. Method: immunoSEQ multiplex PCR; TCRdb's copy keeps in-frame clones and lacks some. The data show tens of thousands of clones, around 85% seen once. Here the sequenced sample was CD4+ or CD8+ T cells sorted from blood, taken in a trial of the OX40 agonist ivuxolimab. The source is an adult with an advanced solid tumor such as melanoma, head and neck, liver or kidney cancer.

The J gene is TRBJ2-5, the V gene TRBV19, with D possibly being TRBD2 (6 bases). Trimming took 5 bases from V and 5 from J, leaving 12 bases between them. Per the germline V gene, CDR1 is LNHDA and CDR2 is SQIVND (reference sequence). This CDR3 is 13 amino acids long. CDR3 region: CASSGSGWETQYF. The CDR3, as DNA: TGTGCCAGTAGTGGAAGCGGGTGGGAGACCCAGTACTTC. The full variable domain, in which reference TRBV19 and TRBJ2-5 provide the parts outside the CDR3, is DGGITQSPKYLFRKEGQNVTLSCEQNLNHDAMYWYRQDPGQGLRLIYYSQIVNDFQKGDIAEGYSVSREKKESFPLTVTSAQKNPTAFYLCASSGSGWETQYFGPGTRLLVL.

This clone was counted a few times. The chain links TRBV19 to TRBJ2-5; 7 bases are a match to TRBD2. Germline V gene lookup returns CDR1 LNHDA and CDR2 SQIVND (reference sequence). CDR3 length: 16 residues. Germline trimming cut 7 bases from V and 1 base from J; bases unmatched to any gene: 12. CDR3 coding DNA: TGTGCCAGTAATCGACGTTCTAGCGGAACCCAAGAGACCCAGTACTTC. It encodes CASNRRSSGTQETQYF.

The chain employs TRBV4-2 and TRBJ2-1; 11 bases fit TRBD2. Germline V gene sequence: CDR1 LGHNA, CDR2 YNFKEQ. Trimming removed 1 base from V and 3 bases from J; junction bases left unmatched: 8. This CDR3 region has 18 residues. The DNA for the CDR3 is TGTGCCAGCAGCCAAGCCGGGACTAGCGGAGGGGTCTACAATGAGCAGTTCTTC. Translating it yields CASSQAGTSGGVYNEQFF.

The DNA of the CDR3 is TGTGCCAGCAGCCGGGACAGACAAGAGACCCAGTACTTC. It is translated as CASSRDRQETQYF. The chain joins TRBV6-1 to TRBJ2-5, with 7 bases matching TRBD1. Germline CDR1 and CDR2: MNHNS and SASEGT. V was clipped by 6 bases and J by 2 bases; unmatched bases: 3. The CDR3 runs to 13 residues.

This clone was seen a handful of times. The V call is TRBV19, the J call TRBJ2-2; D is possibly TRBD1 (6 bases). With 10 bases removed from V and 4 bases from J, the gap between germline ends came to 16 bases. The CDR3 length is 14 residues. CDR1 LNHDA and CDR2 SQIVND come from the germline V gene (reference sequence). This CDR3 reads CATRTATSTGELFF. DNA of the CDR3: TGTGCCACAAGGACAGCAACCTCCACCGGGGAGCTGTTTTTT.

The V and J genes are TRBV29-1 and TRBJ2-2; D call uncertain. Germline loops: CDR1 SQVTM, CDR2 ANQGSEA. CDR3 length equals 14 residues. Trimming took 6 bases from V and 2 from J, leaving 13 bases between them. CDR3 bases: TGCAGCGTGCGGCAGAGGAGCAACACCGGGGAGCTGTTTTTT. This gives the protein CSVRQRSNTGELFF.

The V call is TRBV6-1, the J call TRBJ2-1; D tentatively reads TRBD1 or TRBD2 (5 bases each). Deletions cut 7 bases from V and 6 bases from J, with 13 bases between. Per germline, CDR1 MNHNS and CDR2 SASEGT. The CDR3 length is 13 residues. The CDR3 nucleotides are TGTGCCAGCATTTGGGGGACCATCAATGAGCAGTTCTTC. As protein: CASIWGTINEQFF.

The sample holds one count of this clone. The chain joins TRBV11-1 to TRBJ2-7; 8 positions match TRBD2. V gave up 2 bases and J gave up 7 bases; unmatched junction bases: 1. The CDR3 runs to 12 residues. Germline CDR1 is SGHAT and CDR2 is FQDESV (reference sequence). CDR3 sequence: CASSLSGGEQYF. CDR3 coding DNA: TGTGCCAGCAGCTTATCGGGAGGGGAGCAGTACTTC.

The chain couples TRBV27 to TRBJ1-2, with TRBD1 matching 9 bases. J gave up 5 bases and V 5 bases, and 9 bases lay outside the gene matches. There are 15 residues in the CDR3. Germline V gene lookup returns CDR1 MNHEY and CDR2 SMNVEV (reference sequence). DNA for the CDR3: TGTGCCAGCAGTCCCGCCGGGACAGGGAGGTATGGCTACACCTTC. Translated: CASSPAGTGRYGYTF.

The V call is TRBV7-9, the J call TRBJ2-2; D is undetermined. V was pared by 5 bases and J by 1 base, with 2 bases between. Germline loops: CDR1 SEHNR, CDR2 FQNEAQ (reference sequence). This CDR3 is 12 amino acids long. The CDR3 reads CASSENTGELFF. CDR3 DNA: TGTGCCAGCAGCGAGAACACCGGGGAGCTGTTTTTT.

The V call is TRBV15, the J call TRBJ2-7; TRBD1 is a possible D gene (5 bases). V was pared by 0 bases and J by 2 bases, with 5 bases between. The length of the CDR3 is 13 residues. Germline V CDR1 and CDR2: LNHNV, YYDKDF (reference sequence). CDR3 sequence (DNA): TGTGCCACCAGCAGAGAACAGGCCTACGAGCAGTACTTC. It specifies CATSREQAYEQYF.

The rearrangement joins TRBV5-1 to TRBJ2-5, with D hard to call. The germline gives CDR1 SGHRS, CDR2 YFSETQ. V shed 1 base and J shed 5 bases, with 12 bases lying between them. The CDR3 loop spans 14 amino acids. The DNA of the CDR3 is TGCGCCAGCAGCTTGAGGCAGCGAGTGGAGACCCAGTACTTC. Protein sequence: CASSLRQRVETQYF.

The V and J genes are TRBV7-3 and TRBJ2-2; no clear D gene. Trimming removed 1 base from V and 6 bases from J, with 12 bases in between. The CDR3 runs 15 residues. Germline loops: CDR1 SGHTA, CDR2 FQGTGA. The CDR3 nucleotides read TGTGCCAGCAGCTTAATATCCCAAAGCGCCGGGGAGCTGTTTTTT. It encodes CASSLISQSAGELFF.

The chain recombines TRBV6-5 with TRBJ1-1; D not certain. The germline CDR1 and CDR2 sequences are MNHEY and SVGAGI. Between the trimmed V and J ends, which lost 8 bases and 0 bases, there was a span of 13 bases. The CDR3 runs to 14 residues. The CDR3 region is CASQERKMNTEAFF. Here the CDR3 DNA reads TGTGCCAGCCAAGAGCGGAAAATGAACACTGAAGCTTTCTTT.

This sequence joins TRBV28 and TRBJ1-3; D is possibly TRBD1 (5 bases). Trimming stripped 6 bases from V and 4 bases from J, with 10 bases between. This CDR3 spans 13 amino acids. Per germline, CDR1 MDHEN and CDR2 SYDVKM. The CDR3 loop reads CASSPGRGNTIYF. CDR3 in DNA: TGTGCCAGCAGCCCGGGGCGAGGAAACACCATATATTTT.

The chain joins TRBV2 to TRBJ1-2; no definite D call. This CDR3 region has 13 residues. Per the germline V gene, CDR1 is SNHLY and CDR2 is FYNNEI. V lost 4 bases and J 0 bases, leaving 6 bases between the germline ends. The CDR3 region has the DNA TGTGCCAGCAGTGGTCGAACTAACTATGGCTACACCTTC. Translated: CASSGRTNYGYTF.

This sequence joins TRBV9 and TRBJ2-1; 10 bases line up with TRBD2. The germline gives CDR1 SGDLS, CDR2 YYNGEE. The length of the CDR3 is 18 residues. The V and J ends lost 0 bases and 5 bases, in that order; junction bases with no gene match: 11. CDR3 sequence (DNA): TGTGCCAGCAGCGTAGATCCCAGCGGGAGGGCCGATGACAATGAGCAGTTCTTC. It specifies CASSVDPSGRADDNEQFF.

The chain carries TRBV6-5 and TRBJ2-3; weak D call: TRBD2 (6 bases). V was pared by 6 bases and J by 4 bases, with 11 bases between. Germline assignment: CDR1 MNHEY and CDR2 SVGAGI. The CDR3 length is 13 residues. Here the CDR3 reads CASRSSASDTQYF. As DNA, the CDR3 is TGTGCCAGCAGGTCTAGCGCGTCAGATACGCAGTATTTT.

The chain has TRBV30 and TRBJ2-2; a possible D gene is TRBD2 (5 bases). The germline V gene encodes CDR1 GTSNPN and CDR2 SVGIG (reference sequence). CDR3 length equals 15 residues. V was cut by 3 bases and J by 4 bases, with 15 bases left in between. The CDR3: CAWRPRARGTGELFF. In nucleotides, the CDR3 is TGTGCCTGGAGACCCCGGGCCCGGGGCACCGGGGAGCTGTTTTTT.

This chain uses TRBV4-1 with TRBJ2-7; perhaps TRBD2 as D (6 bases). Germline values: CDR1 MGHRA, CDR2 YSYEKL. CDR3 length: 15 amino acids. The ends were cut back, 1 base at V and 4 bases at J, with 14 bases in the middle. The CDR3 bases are TGCGCCAGCAGCCAAGCGGGCGGACTATCGTACGAGCAGTACTTC. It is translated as CASSQAGGLSYEQYF.

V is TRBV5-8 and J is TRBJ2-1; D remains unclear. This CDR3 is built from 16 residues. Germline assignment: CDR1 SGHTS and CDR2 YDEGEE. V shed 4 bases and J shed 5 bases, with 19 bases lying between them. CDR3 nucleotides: TGTGCCAGCAGCCCAAGGTGGTCACTACCCGACAATGAGCAGTTCTTC. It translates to CASSPRWSLPDNEQFF.

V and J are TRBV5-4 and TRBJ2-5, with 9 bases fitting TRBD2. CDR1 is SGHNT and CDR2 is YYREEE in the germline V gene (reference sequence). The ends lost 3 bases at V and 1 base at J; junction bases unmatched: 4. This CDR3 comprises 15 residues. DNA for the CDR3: TGTGCCAGCAGCTCCCAGCGGGAGGTCCAAGAGACCCAGTACTTC. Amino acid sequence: CASSSQREVQETQYF.

This chain's CDR3 is CSVQGSYNEQFF. The CDR3 nucleotides are TGCAGCGTCCAGGGTTCCTACAATGAGCAGTTCTTC. The chain has TRBV29-1 and TRBJ2-1; tentative D call: TRBD1 (5 bases). This CDR3 region has 12 residues. CDR1 and CDR2 from the germline V gene are SQVTM and ANQGSEA. V lost 6 bases, J lost 1 base, and 7 bases lay in between.

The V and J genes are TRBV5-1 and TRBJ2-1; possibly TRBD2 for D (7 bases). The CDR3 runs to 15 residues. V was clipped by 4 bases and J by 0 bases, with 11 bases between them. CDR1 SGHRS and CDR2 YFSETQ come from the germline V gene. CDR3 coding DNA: TGCGCCAGCAGCGGCGGGGGCGGCTCCTACAATGAGCAGTTCTTC. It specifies CASSGGGGSYNEQFF. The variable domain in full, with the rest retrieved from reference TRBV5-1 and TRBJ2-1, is KAGVTQTPRYLIKTRGQQVTLSCSPISGHRSVSWYQQTPGQGLQFLFEYFSETQRNKGNFPGRFSGRQFSNSRSEMNVSTLELGDSALYLCASSGGGGSYNEQFFGPGTRLTVL.

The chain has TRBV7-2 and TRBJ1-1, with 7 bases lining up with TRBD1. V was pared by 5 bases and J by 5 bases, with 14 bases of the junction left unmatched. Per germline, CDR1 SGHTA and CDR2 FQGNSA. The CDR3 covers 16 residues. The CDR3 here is CASSRRVTQGGTEAFF. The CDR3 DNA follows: TGTGCCAGCAGCCGACGAGTGACCCAGGGGGGAACTGAAGCTTTCTTT.